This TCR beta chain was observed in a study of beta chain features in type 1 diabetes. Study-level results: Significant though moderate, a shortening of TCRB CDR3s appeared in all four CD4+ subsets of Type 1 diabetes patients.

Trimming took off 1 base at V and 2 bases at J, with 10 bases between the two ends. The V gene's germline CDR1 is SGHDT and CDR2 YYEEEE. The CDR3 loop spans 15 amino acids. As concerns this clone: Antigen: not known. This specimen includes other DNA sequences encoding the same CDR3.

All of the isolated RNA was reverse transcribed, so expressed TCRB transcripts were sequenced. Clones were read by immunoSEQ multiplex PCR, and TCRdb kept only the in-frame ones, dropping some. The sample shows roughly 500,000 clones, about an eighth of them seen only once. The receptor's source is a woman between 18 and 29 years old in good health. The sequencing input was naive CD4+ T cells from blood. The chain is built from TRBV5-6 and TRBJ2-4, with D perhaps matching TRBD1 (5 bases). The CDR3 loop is CASSLPAGSKNIQYF. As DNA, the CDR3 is TGTGCCAGCAGCTTGCCAGCAGGGTCCAAAAACATTCAGTACTTC.